This T cell receptor beta chain is from a study of CD8 T cells in Susac syndrome (dated by TCRdb to the late 2010s). For the wider study: The study used repertoire sequencing to test whether antigen drove CD8+ T cell activation and differentiation in Susac syndrome.

RNA was extracted with the RNeasy kit and roughly 0.5 to 1 ug was reverse transcribed using random hexamers. The immunoSEQ multiplex PCR assay, which covers 54 Vbeta and 13 Jbeta segments, was used to amplify TCR beta CDR3 regions. Bias from PCR amplification was corrected by using a synthetic template baseline for primer optimization and for computational correction. On the authors' methods: Reads were annotated to V, D and J genes according to IMGT and were analyzed with immunoSEQ Analyzer, with only productive sequences retained. Clonality was computed as one minus Shannon entropy normalized by log2 of the number of productive unique sequences. Public and private clones were assessed among the 100 most prevalent clones of each patient and control. Susac-specific clones were defined as absent from healthy and MS cohorts, about 1,100 published viral clones and other ImmuneACCESS disease sequences. The public reads were reprocessed in TCRdb via fastp at Q25 and MiXCR, keeping in-frame beta chains. Identical CDR3 proteins give one entry, which carries the most common genes and DNA. None of the V and J calls come from the authors' own analysis; TCRdb made them. This sample gives roughly 150,000 distinct CDR3 sequences in total; about 91% of them show up just once. The ten biggest clones cover around 0.087% of the sample.

Notes on this clonotype: There is no known antigen for this receptor. Base qualities are not provided; no much larger clone lies one nucleotide away.

High-throughput TCR beta sequencing profiled peripheral blood CD8+ and CD4+ T cells from healthy donors, Susac syndrome patients and multiple sclerosis patients. The healthy donors served as controls matched for age and sex. Bulk CD8+ and CD4+ T cells were purified by magnetic negative isolation, whereas CD8+ TEMRA cells were enriched by FACS. Blood was drawn into EDTA tubes, processed within 24 hours, and PBMCs were isolated by density gradient centrifugation. PBMCs intended for TCR sequencing were cryopreserved in liquid nitrogen and were subsequently thawed in a 37 degrees C water bath. A purity of at least 90% was achieved for sorted or isolated CD4+, CD8+ and CD8+ TEMRA cells. Paper-wide results and their limitations: The study acknowledged that relatively few individuals were included in the TCR sequencing and HLA analysis.

Sequencing was performed on CD4+ T cells from PBMCs. The sequence was obtained from a human donor in good health.

This receptor carries the CDR3 CSARVSGQASYEQYF. In nucleotide form, the sequence is TGCAGTGCTAGAGTTTCAGGACAGGCGTCCTACGAGCAGTACTTC. The V gene is TRBV20-1 and the J gene is TRBJ2-7, with TRBD1 matching 7 junction bases. Clipping removes 1 base from V and 1 base from J, with 7 as the unmatched junction base count. Measured from the cysteine to the phenylalanine, the CDR3 is 15 residues long. CDR3 DNA only is kept here, 45 bases in frame from base 1. Looking up the germline V gene (reference sequence) yields CDR1 DFQATT and CDR2 SNEGSKA.